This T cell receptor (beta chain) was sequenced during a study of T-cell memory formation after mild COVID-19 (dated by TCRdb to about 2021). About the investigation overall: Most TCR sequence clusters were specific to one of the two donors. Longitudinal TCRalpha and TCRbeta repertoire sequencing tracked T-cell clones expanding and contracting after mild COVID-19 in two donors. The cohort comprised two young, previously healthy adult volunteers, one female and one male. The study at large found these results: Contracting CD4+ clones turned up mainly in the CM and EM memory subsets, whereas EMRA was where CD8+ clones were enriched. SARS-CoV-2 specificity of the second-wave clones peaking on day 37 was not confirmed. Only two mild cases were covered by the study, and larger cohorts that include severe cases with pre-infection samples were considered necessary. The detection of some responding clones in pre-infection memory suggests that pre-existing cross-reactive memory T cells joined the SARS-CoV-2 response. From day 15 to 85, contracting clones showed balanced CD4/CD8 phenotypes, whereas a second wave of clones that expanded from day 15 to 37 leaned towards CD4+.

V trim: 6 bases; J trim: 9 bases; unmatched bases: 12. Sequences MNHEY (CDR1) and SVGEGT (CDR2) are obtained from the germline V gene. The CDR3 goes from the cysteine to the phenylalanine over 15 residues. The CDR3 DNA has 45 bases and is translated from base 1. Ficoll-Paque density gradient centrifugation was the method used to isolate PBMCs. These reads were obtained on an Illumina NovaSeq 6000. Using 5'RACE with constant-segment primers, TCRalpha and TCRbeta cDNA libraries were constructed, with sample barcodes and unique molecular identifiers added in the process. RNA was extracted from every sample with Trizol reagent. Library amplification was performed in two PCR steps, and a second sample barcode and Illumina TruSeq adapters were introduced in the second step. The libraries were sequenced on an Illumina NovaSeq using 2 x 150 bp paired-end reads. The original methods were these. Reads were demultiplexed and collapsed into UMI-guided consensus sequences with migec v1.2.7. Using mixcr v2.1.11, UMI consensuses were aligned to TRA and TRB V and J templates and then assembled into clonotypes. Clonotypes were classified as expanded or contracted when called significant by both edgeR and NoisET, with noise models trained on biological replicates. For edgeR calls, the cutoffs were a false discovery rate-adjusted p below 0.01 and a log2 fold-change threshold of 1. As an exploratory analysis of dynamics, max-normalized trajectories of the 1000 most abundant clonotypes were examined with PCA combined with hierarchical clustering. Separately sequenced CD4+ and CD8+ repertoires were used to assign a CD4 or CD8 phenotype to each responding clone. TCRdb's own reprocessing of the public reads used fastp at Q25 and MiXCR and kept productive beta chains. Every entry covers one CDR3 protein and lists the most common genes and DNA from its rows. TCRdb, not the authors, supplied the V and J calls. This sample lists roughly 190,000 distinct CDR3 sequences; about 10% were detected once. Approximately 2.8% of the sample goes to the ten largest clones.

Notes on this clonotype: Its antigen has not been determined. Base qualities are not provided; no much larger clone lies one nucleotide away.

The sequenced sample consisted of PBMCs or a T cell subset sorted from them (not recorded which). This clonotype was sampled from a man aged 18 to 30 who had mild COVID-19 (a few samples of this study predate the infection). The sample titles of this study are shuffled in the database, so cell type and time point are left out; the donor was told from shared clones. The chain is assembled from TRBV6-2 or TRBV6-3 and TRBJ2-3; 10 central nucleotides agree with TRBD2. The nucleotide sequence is TGTGCCAGCAGAACGAGCGGGGGGGCCTCAAGAACGCAGTATTTT. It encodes CASRTSGGASRTQYF.